A selection of T cell receptor beta chains follows, all from one sample in a study of T cell changes during pregnancy in multiple sclerosis. The repertoire was sequenced with immunoSEQ multiplex PCR; TCRdb's copy has only in-frame clones and lacks some. This table holds around 96,000 clones, over 85% found once. The material sequenced was peripheral blood, taken in the first trimester of pregnancy. The receptors here all came from a female donor with multiple sclerosis, enrolled in a pregnancy study. The CDR3 runs from the conserved cysteine through the conserved F or W. A D gene is named only where the DNA matches it firmly. Not all rows give a size; the values are once, few, many and, for expanded clones, a class.

V gene	J gene	clone size	CDR3 length	D gene	CDR3 DNA	CDR3 protein
TRBV7-7	TRBJ2-7	few	14	NA	TGTGCTAGCAGCCCCTCCGGCCCTTCGGGCGAGCAGTACTTC	CASSPSGPSGEQYF
TRBV7-8	TRBJ2-7	NA	16	TRBD2	TGTGCCAGCAGCCTCGGACTAGCGGGGACCAGCTACGAGCAGTACTTC	CASSLGLAGTSYEQYF
TRBV4-1	TRBJ2-4	NA	21	NA	TGCGCCAGCAGCCAAGGATTTGTCCCGGGACGAAAGAGGGGCGGGGAAAACATTCAGTACTTC	CASSQGFVPGRKRGGENIQYF
TRBV29-1	TRBJ2-1	NA	15	TRBD1	TGCAGCGTCCCCGACAGGGGGTTATCCTACAATGAGCAGTTCTTC	CSVPDRGLSYNEQFF
TRBV6-1	TRBJ2-7	NA	15	TRBD2	TGTGCCAGCAGTGCTGCGGGGGGAACCTCCTACGAGCAGTACTTC	CASSAAGGTSYEQYF
TRBV5-3	TRBJ1-6	NA	17	NA	TGTGCCAGAAGCCTTGGGCAGGAAAAAATCTATAATTCACCCCTCCACTTT	CARSLGQEKIYNSPLHF
TRBV15	TRBJ1-5	NA	14	NA	TGTGCCACCAGCAGAGATTTAGGGGGTCAGCCCCAGCATTTT	CATSRDLGGQPQHF
TRBV4-1	TRBJ1-5	NA	14	NA	TGCGCCAGCAGCCAAGTGCCCCCCCCGGGGCCCCAGCATTTT	CASSQVPPPGPQHF
TRBV27	TRBJ2-5	NA	13	TRBD2	TGTGCCAGCAGTTACGGGGGGCAAGAGACCCAGTACTTC	CASSYGGQETQYF
TRBV5-4	TRBJ2-7	NA	12	NA	TGTGCCAGCAGTACACAAACCTACGAGCAGTACTTC	CASSTQTYEQYF
TRBV6-6	TRBJ2-1	NA	13	NA	TGTGCCAGCAGTTTACAGGGTTACAATGAGCAGTTCTTC	CASSLQGYNEQFF
TRBV5-4	TRBJ1-2	NA	17	TRBD1	TGTGCCAGCAGCCGTACAGGGGGCGCGACGGCTAACTATGGCTACACCTTC	CASSRTGGATANYGYTF
TRBV6-6	TRBJ2-1	NA	13	NA	TGTGCCAGCAGTTACGTCCGGGGTAGTGAGCAGTTCTTC	CASSYVRGSEQFF
TRBV19	TRBJ1-2	NA	14	NA	TGTGCCAGTAGTATAGATGCGGGGGCAAGTGGCTACACCTTC	CASSIDAGASGYTF
TRBV6-5	TRBJ2-2	NA	15	NA	TGTGCCAGCAGTTATTCGGGACTTAACACCGGGGAGCTGTTTTTT	CASSYSGLNTGELFF
TRBV2	TRBJ1-1	NA	11	TRBD1	TGTGCCAGCCGTGGACAGGGAGTAGCTTTCTTT	CASRGQGVAFF
TRBV6-5	TRBJ2-1	NA	16	TRBD2	TGTGCCAGCAGTTACTTACTAGCGGGGGGGGCAGCTGAGCAGTTCTTC	CASSYLLAGGAAEQFF
TRBV9	TRBJ2-3	NA	14	NA	TGTGCCAGCAGCGGAGGAGGATCCACAGATACGCAGTATTTT	CASSGGGSTDTQYF
TRBV10-2	TRBJ1-1	NA	16	TRBD1	TGCGCCAGCAGTGCCCTTCCGACTGACAGGGGGGCTGAAGCTTTCTTT	CASSALPTDRGAEAFF
TRBV5-1	TRBJ2-7	NA	13	TRBD1	TGCGCCAGCAGCTTGGGGACAGGGGATTCGCCGTACTTC	CASSLGTGDSPYF
TRBV19	TRBJ1-4	NA	17	TRBD1	TGTGCCAGTAGCCGAACCCCGCAGGGGGCAACTAATGAAAAACTGTTTTTT	CASSRTPQGATNEKLFF
TRBV12-5	TRBJ2-5	NA	16	TRBD1	TGTGCTAGTGGGCAACGCGGACAGGGCTTTTTCGAGACCCAGTACTTC	CASGQRGQGFFETQYF
TRBV29-1	TRBJ1-2	NA	11	TRBD1	TGCAGCGTTGTAGCAGGGGGTGGCTACACCTTC	CSVVAGGGYTF
TRBV6-1	TRBJ2-6	NA	17	NA	TGTGCCAGCAGTGTACCACCGACAGGTACCGGGGCCAACGTCCTGACTTTC	CASSVPPTGTGANVLTF
TRBV6-6	TRBJ1-5	NA	15	TRBD1	TGTGCCAGCAGCTCTCGACAGGGGACAAATCAGCCCCAGCATTTT	CASSSRQGTNQPQHF
TRBV13	TRBJ2-1	NA	15	NA	TGTGCCAGCAGCTCGCGACTGATCGGGGACAATGAGCAGTTCTTC	CASSSRLIGDNEQFF
TRBV9	TRBJ1-1	NA	16	NA	TGTGCCAGCAGCGTAGGAGGTCGCGGGGGAGGGACTGAAGCTTTCTTT	CASSVGGRGGGTEAFF
TRBV6-1	TRBJ1-2	NA	13	NA	TGTGCCAGCAGGACGATAGGGAGCTATGGCTACACCTTC	CASRTIGSYGYTF
TRBV21-1	TRBJ1-2	NA	15	NA	TGTGCCAAACATACTTTACAGATCCGCAACTATGGCTACACCTTC	CAKHTLQIRNYGYTF
TRBV11-1	TRBJ2-6	NA	16	TRBD1	TGTGCCAGCAGCGGACAGGGTCTCTCTGGGGCCAACGTCCTGACTTTC	CASSGQGLSGANVLTF
TRBV27	TRBJ1-6	NA	17	TRBD1	TGTGCCAGCAGTTTAGACGTAGGACAGGGCGGTGGTTCACCCCTCCACTTT	CASSLDVGQGGGSPLHF
TRBV5-1	TRBJ2-5	once	18	TRBD1	TGCGCCAGCAGCTTATCCGGGACAGGGGACCCGTACCAAGAGACCCAGTACTTC	CASSLSGTGDPYQETQYF
TRBV15	TRBJ1-4	once	15	TRBD1	TGTGCCACCGAGGACAGGGGCCGGTCGAATGAAAAACTGTTTTTT	CATEDRGRSNEKLFF
TRBV2	TRBJ2-7	NA	13	TRBD1	TGTGCCAGCACCCCGGGACAGGGATACGAGCAGTACTTC	CASTPGQGYEQYF
TRBV18	TRBJ1-5	NA	14	TRBD1	TGTGCCAGCTCACGGACAGGGCAGAATCAGCCCCAGCATTTT	CASSRTGQNQPQHF
TRBV19	TRBJ1-2	NA	16	TRBD1	TGTGCCAGTAGTATGCCGGTGGACAGGCTCTTCTATGGCTACACCTTC	CASSMPVDRLFYGYTF
TRBV6-9	TRBJ1-4	NA	15	NA	TGTGCCAGCACCGAGCTCCGCGGGGTTGGTGAAAAACTGTTTTTT	CASTELRGVGEKLFF
TRBV10-3	TRBJ1-2	NA	16	NA	TGTGCCATCAGTGAACTCGACAGCTTAAGGAACTATGGCTACACCTTC	CAISELDSLRNYGYTF
TRBV9	TRBJ2-1	NA	14	TRBD2	TGTGCCAGCAGCGTTAGCGGGGTTTACAATGAGCAGTTCTTC	CASSVSGVYNEQFF
TRBV19	TRBJ1-1	NA	16	NA	TGTGCCAGTAGCATTACCTCGGGACAAGGGGTCACTGAAGCTTTCTTT	CASSITSGQGVTEAFF
TRBV5-6	TRBJ1-2	NA	18	NA	TGTGCCAGCAGCTTGGCCCTGAGTGTTATGGGGGCTAGCTATGGCTACACCTTC	CASSLALSVMGASYGYTF
TRBV25-1	TRBJ2-7	few	15	TRBD1	TGTGCCAGCAGTGGCCGCACAGGGGCGGCCTACGAGCAGTACTTC	CASSGRTGAAYEQYF
TRBV7-3	TRBJ2-1	NA	15	NA	TGTGCCAGCAGCTTAACGTTAGCCGGGAGCCATGAGCAGTTCTTC	CASSLTLAGSHEQFF
TRBV5-8	TRBJ2-1	once	15	TRBD2	TGTGCCAGCAGCTTGATCGCGGGGGGGCCGCATGAGCAGTTCTTC	CASSLIAGGPHEQFF
TRBV2	TRBJ2-7	once	12	NA	TGTGCCAGCAGCAGAGGTACTACGAAGCAGTACTTC	CASSRGTTKQYF
TRBV5-1	TRBJ2-2	once	16	TRBD1	TGCGCCAGCTCGGTTGGGGACAGGGACGACACCGGGGAGCTGTTTTTT	CASSVGDRDDTGELFF
TRBV27	TRBJ1-1	NA	13	NA	TGTGCCAGCAGACGGGGATGGAACACTGAAGCTTTCTTT	CASRRGWNTEAFF